This TCR beta chain was found in a study of T-cell reconstitution after alpha-beta-depleted transplantation in children. Unique molecular identifiers were used to barcode this TCRbeta library. TCRdb used MiXCR to reprocess the PCR reads, holding one entry per CDR3 protein. The sample comprises about 500,000 distinct CDR3 sequences, 30% to 35% of which are singletons, and 2% to 3% rests with the top ten. This clonotype was found a few times. This CDR3 has 18 amino acids. The germline gives CDR1 MNHNS, CDR2 SASEGT. Germline trimming cut 6 bases from V and 3 bases from J; bases unmatched to any gene: 11.

The clonotype originates from a human donor who donated a stem cell graft to a child with aplastic anemia. V gene TRBV6-1 combines with J gene TRBJ2-6; 10 positions match TRBD1. The sequences come from PBMCs from the stem cell graft donor, collected from the stem cell graft. The CDR3 sequence is CASRAGGQGEVGANVLTF. The DNA of the CDR3 is TGTGCCAGCAGAGCCGGAGGACAGGGGGAAGTTGGGGCCAACGTCCTGACTTTC.